In its sample, the clone carrying this TCR beta chain was seen once. J lost 2 bases, V lost 3 bases, and 3 bases had no gene match. This CDR3 has 15 residues. Germline CDR1 SGHNT, CDR2 YENEEA. Sequencing used immunoSEQ multiplex PCR; TCRdb keeps in-frame clones, though not all of them. Here the sample spans approximately 55,000 clones, about 90% being singletons. The source of the sample is a study of OX40 agonist ivuxolimab in advanced cancers. The chain employs TRBV11-3 and TRBJ2-1; 8 bases agree with TRBD2. The receptor's source is an adult with an advanced solid tumor such as melanoma, head and neck, liver or kidney cancer. The sequencing here drew on CD4+ or CD8+ T cells sorted from blood, taken in a trial of the OX40 agonist ivuxolimab. CDR3 amino acids: CASSLSGSPYNEQFF. CDR3 DNA: TGTGCCAGCAGCTTGAGCGGGAGTCCCTACAATGAGCAGTTCTTC.